This T cell receptor (beta chain) was sequenced for a study of OX40 agonist ivuxolimab in advanced cancers. Context from the whole study: Ivuxolimab was a fully human IgG2 agonistic monoclonal antibody targeting the costimulatory receptor OX40 (CD134). Prior anti-PD-1, anti-PD-L1 or anti-CTLA-4 therapy was permitted, and checkpoint inhibitors had been received by 40% to 50% of dose-escalation patients. Intravenous ivuxolimab was administered to patients every 2 weeks at six dose levels: 0.01, 0.1, 0.3, 1.5, 3 and 10 mg/kg. Partial responses were achieved by three dose-escalation patients, of whom one had hepatocellular carcinoma and two had cutaneous melanoma. Among the approximately 50 dose-escalation patients, some 19 had hepatocellular carcinoma, around 15 melanoma, 9 renal cell carcinoma and 9 head and neck cancer. The paper describes the monotherapy dose-escalation part (N = 52 patients) of the phase I trial of ivuxolimab. In the dose-escalation cohort, 82.7% of patients were male, and the mean age was approximately 64 years, with a range of 23 to 79. The purpose of peripheral TCRbeta sequencing was to test whether ivuxolimab changed TCR sequence diversity and led to clonal T-cell expansion.

Patients with a history of autoimmune disease or receiving systemic immunosuppression were excluded from the trial. Peripheral blood for TCR sequencing was collected from all dose cohorts at baseline, on cycle 4 day 1, and on cycle 7 day 1. Samples were obtained from an open-label, multicenter, first-in-human phase I dose-escalation trial of ivuxolimab. Adults with locally advanced or metastatic melanoma, renal cell carcinoma, hepatocellular carcinoma or head and neck squamous cell carcinoma were enrolled in the trial. CD4+ and CD8+ T cells were sorted separately from peripheral blood before TCR sequencing. For sequencing of the TCRbeta CDR3 region, genomic DNA was extracted from the sorted cells. The immunoSEQ Assay was used to sequence the TCRbeta CDR3 regions. What TCRdb holds here is the immuneACCESS table cut down to in-frame rearrangements. Part of the clones is not present; checked against another copy, under half of the missing clones reflect an unresolved V gene, and the others are unexplained. Present in this sample are some 41,000 clones, 90% of which were seen just once. Clones ranked in the top ten supply over 5.5% of the sample.

Regarding this clone: It has no known antigen specificity. No base quality values were provided; no much bigger clone lies one nucleotide off.

General study outcomes and caveats: At doses from 0.1 to 3.0 mg/kg, clonal expansion was seen in both CD4+ and CD8+ blood T cells between baseline and week 6. Which antigens the clonally expanded peripheral T cells were specific for was not determined. Low levels of normalized T-cell clonal expansion were also seen in some patients who did not respond. After ivuxolimab, CD8+ T cells had more expanded clones than CD4+ T cells on average. In the 0.1-3.0 mg/kg groups, partial responders were among the patients with the lowest normalized peripheral clonal expansion, particularly in CD8+ T cells.

The CDR3 goes from the cysteine to the phenylalanine over 16 residues. Only the CDR3 DNA is retained, 48 bases long and in frame from the first base. The germline V gene supplies CDR1 MDHEN and CDR2 SYDVKM. V gives up 2 bases and J gives up 5 bases, and the segment between their germline ends measures 18 bases. Rearrangement joined TRBV28 to TRBJ2-5, and possibly TRBD2, on 6 matching bases. The clonotype originates from an adult with an advanced solid tumor such as melanoma, head and neck, liver or kidney cancer. The sequencing here drew on CD4+ or CD8+ T cells sorted from blood, taken in a trial of the OX40 agonist ivuxolimab. The DNA sequence is given as TGTGCCAGCAGTTTAACGAGCGGGCCGGGATTGGAGACCCAGTACTTC. The encoded protein is CASSLTSGPGLETQYF.